This T cell receptor beta chain originates from a study of blood T cell repertoires in COVID-19. For the study at large: Donors in the United States, Italy and Spain gave samples during acute or convalescent COVID-19. T cells, B-cell-depleted T cells, or PBMCs provided the cDNA or gDNA that served as material.

CDR1 is MNHEY, CDR2 SVGAGI, per germline. The CDR3 is made up of 14 amino acids. V gave up 3 bases and J gave up 1 base, with 9 bases separating them. This table comes from immunoSEQ multiplex PCR, and its TCRdb copy is limited to in-frame clones, with some not included. The profile shows tens of thousands of clones, more than 75% of them singletons. This clonotype was sampled from a woman between 55 and 75 years old with acute or convalescent COVID-19. The specimen was peripheral blood. The chain is built from TRBV6-5 and TRBJ1-1; D possibly corresponds to TRBD1 (5 bases). CDR3 protein: CASSYSDRNTEAFF. For the CDR3, the DNA is TGTGCCAGCAGTTATTCCGACAGGAACACTGAAGCTTTCTTT.